The entry below describes one T cell receptor (beta chain). Its specificity is not known. This record belongs to a study of early T cells in non-severe SARS-CoV-2 infection. In the study overall: Sequencing used unsorted whole-blood bulk RNA, so chains lack pairing. General study points: Reliance on VDJdb matching favored anti-spike CD8 responses; private and CD4 specificities were missed.

Individual cDNA molecules were tagged with unique molecular identifiers, the study reported. TCRdb re-called the 5' RACE reads with MiXCR, one entry per CDR3 protein. The table has tens of thousands of distinct CDR3 sequences, roughly a fifth seen once. The CDR3 has 15 residues. V was pared by 3 bases and J by 5 bases, with 9 bases of the junction left unmatched. Germline V lookup: CDR1 SGHNT, CDR2 YYREEE (reference sequence). J is TRBJ1-2 and V is TRBV5-4; 8 bases map to TRBD1. The origin of this receptor is an adult who was a healthcare worker with PCR-confirmed SARS-CoV-2 infection or an uninfected control (not recorded which). The input for sequencing was whole blood, taken at baseline. CDR3: CASSSPRGLGYGYTF. DNA of the CDR3: TGTGCCAGCAGCTCACCCAGGGGGCTTGGGTATGGCTACACCTTC.